Following are 3 T cell receptor beta chains from one sample sequenced in a study of blood T cell repertoires in COVID-19. Some clones are missing from TCRdb's copy, which holds only in-frame ones; the method was immunoSEQ multiplex PCR. The profile shows 250,000 to 300,000 clones, 82% of them singletons. Sequencing input: PBMCs or T cells enriched from blood (not recorded which). The receptors originated from a man in his forties or fifties who had been exposed to COVID-19.

The chain joins TRBV24-1 to TRBJ2-5; maybe TRBD1 (5 bases). The CDR3 is 16 residues long. V lost 2 bases and J 4 bases, leaving 16 bases between the germline ends. In germline, CDR1 is KGHDR, CDR2 SFDVKD. The CDR3 region is CATSDSRIPGRETQYF. CDR3 coding DNA: TGTGCCACCAGTGATTCGAGAATCCCAGGGCGAGAGACCCAGTACTTC.

This clone was picked up one time. The rearrangement links TRBV19 to TRBJ2-1; D might be TRBD1 (5 bases). This CDR3 is 14 amino acids long. CDR1 and CDR2 (germline): LNHDA, SQIVND (reference sequence). V lost 7 bases to trimming and J lost 0 bases, with 10 bases between them. The DNA for the CDR3 is TGTGCCAGTATGGGGCAGAGCTCCTACAATGAGCAGTTCTTC. Translated, it gives CASMGQSSYNEQFF.

J is TRBJ2-5 and V is TRBV2, with 7 bases matching TRBD2. The CDR3 contains 13 residues. V lost 7 bases and J lost 2; bases outside the gene matches: 4. Germline V lookup: CDR1 SNHLY, CDR2 FYNNEI. For the CDR3, the DNA is TGTGCCAGCATGGGGCGGGAGCAAGAGACCCAGTACTTC. As protein: CASMGREQETQYF.